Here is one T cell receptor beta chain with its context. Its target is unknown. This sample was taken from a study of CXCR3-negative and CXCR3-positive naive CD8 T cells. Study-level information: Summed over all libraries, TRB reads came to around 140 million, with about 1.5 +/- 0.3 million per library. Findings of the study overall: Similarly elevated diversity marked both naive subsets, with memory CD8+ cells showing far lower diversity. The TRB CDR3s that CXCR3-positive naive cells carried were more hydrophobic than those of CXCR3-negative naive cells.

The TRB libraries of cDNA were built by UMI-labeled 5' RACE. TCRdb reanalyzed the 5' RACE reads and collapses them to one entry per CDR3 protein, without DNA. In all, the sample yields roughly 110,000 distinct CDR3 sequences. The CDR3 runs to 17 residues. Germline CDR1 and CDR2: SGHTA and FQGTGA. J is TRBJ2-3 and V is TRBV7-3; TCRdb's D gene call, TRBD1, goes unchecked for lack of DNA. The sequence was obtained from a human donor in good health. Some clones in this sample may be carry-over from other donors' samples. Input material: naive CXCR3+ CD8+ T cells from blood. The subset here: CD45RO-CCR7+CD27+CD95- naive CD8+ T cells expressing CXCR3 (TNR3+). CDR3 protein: CASSSRRQGAPPDTQYF.